Each of the 10 T cell receptor beta chains below was sequenced from the same sample in a study of blood T cell repertoires in COVID-19. Assay: immunoSEQ multiplex PCR; the TCRdb copy retains only in-frame clones and omits some. The data hold under 30,000 clones, with 84% observed a single time. The sequencing input was peripheral blood. Receptor source: an elderly man with active COVID-19.

The chain combines TRBV19 with TRBJ2-7, with D possibly matching TRBD2 (7 bases). CDR1 LNHDA and CDR2 SQIVND come from the germline V gene (reference sequence). The CDR3 is 13 amino acids. V dropped 3 bases and J dropped 7 bases, with 13 bases sitting between them. CDR3 coding DNA: TGTGCCAGTAGTATGCCCAGGGGACTAGAGCAGTACTTC. As protein: CASSMPRGLEQYF.

V gene TRBV30 combines with J gene TRBJ2-3, with D perhaps TRBD2 (6 bases). The V gene lost 8 bases and the J gene lost 6 bases, with 21 bases spanning the gap. CDR1 and CDR2 (germline): GTSNPN, SVGIG (reference sequence). The CDR3 has 14 amino acids. The CDR3 coding sequence is TGTGCCGGAGGGCTCCGGGACCCGGTGGATACGCAGTATTTT. It specifies CAGGLRDPVDTQYF.

The rearrangement uses TRBV5-1 and TRBJ2-3, with D possibly being TRBD2 (5 bases). The CDR3 contains 11 residues. V lost 6 bases and J lost 10, with 12 bases in between. CDR1 and CDR2 (germline): SGHRS, YFSETQ. CDR3 nucleotide sequence: TGCGCCAGCATGGAGGACGGGTCGCAGTATTTT. Translated: CASMEDGSQYF.

CDR3 loop: CSVVRGLAGGGTDTQYF. The CDR3 DNA reads TGCAGCGTCGTCCGAGGACTAGCGGGGGGCGGAACAGATACGCAGTATTTT. The V gene is TRBV29-1, the J gene TRBJ2-3; 14 bases align to TRBD2. With V trimmed by 6 bases and J by 3 bases, 11 bases remained unmatched. Germline V gene lookup returns CDR1 SQVTM and CDR2 ANQGSEA. The CDR3 has 17 residues.

V and J are TRBV27 and TRBJ1-2; no clear D gene. This CDR3 spans 13 amino acids. In germline, CDR1 is MNHEY, CDR2 SMNVEV (reference sequence). Trimming took off 4 bases at V and 5 bases at J, with 11 bases between the two ends. The CDR3 coding sequence is TGTGCCAGCAGTTCTTCAGGACTTTATGGCTACACCTTC. This encodes CASSSSGLYGYTF.

This sequence joins TRBV5-1 and TRBJ1-1; possibly TRBD1 for D (6 bases). CDR1 SGHRS and CDR2 YFSETQ come from the germline V gene. The CDR3 length is 14 residues. Between the trimmed V and J ends, which lost 5 bases and 1 base, there was a span of 12 bases. This chain's CDR3 is CASSPGTPNTEAFF. The CDR3 coding sequence is TGCGCCAGCAGTCCAGGGACACCGAACACTGAAGCTTTCTTT.

The gene calls are TRBV29-1 and TRBJ1-4, with D maybe TRBD1 (5 bases). The CDR3 extends over 16 amino acids. Germline CDR1 and CDR2: SQVTM and ANQGSEA. V was clipped by 0 bases and J by 8 bases, with 19 bases between them. The CDR3 sequence is CSVEDPEGVVGEKLFF. The CDR3 bases are TGCAGCGTTGAAGATCCGGAAGGGGTAGTTGGAGAAAAACTGTTTTTT. Together with reference TRBV29-1 and TRBJ1-4, the CDR3 gives the full variable domain: SAVISQKPSRDICQRGTSLTIQCQVDSQVTMMFWYRQQPGQSLTLIATANQGSEATYESGFVIDKFPISRPNLTFSTLTVSNMSPEDSSIYLCSVEDPEGVVGEKLFFGSGTQLSVL.

The V call is TRBV10-3, the J call TRBJ1-2, with a weak D call TRBD1 (5 bases). The CDR3 is 13 residues long. Trimming pared 6 bases from V and 8 bases from J, leaving 16 bases between. The germline V gene encodes CDR1 ENHRY and CDR2 SYGVKD. CDR3 sequence reads: CAISQQDSGGYTF. As DNA, the CDR3 is TGTGCCATCAGCCAACAGGATTCAGGGGGCTACACCTTC.

This sequence joins TRBV19 and TRBJ1-3; no clear D gene. The length of the CDR3 is 14 residues. V lost 7 bases, J lost 4 bases, and 14 bases lay in between. CDR1 is LNHDA, CDR2 SQIVND, per germline (reference sequence). The CDR3 sequence: CASTRPDSGNTIYF. CDR3 bases: TGTGCCAGTACCCGGCCCGACTCGGGAAACACCATATATTTT.

The table lists this clone with a few counts. The gene calls are TRBV3-1 (or the pseudogene TRBV3-2) and TRBJ2-5; 10 bases are a match to TRBD2. V shed 7 bases, J shed 5 bases, and the junction held 10 bases outside the gene matches. The length of the CDR3 is 15 residues. The germline CDR1 and CDR2 sequences are LGHDT and YNNKEL (reference sequence). The CDR3 region is CASNRKRGGRETQYF. The CDR3 DNA sequence: TGTGCCAGCAATCGGAAGCGGGGGGGACGGGAGACCCAGTACTTC.